A single sample gave rise to the 15 T cell receptor beta chains below, sequenced in a study of blood T cell repertoires in COVID-19. Assay used: immunoSEQ multiplex PCR; TCRdb lists only in-frame clones, some missing. The sample has some 400,000 clones; more than 70% are singletons. Input material: peripheral blood. The receptor source for this set is a woman in her fifties or sixties with COVID-19, enrolled during active disease.

V gene TRBV27 combines with J gene TRBJ1-2, with 9 bases aligning to TRBD1. The germline V gene encodes CDR1 MNHEY and CDR2 SMNVEV (reference sequence). After removal of 5 bases from V and 11 bases from J, the junction contained 9 bases not matched to a gene. This CDR3 has 13 residues. The CDR3 bases are TGTGCCAGCAGTAAGGGGACAGGGATCGGGTACACCTTC. Translation gives CASSKGTGIGYTF.

The chain joins TRBV11-2 to TRBJ1-1; TRBD1 might be the D (6 bases). Germline CDR1 reads SGHAT; CDR2 reads FQNNGV. With 2 bases removed from V and 0 bases from J, the gap between germline ends came to 10 bases. The CDR3 loop spans 15 amino acids. The CDR3 nucleotides are TGTGCCAGCAGCTTAAGGCGGGGGCTGAACACTGAAGCTTTCTTT. Translated: CASSLRRGLNTEAFF.

The J gene is TRBJ1-6, the V gene TRBV7-3, with a weak D call TRBD1 (6 bases). With 5 bases removed from V and 4 bases from J, the gap between germline ends came to 9 bases. Germline V gene lookup returns CDR1 SGHTA and CDR2 FQGTGA. The CDR3 contains 14 residues. Written as DNA, the CDR3 is TGTGCCAGCAGCCCAGGACAGTATAATTCACCCCTCCACTTT. Protein: CASSPGQYNSPLHF.

This sequence joins TRBV5-1 and TRBJ2-5; tentatively, D is TRBD2 (5 bases). Germline CDR1 and CDR2: SGHRS and YFSETQ. The CDR3 consists of 13 residues. V lost 7 bases and J lost 2, with 12 bases in between. CDR3: CASGPAAQETQYF. The CDR3 DNA sequence: TGCGCCAGCGGCCCAGCGGCACAAGAGACCCAGTACTTC. The whole variable domain, filled in from reference TRBV5-1 and TRBJ2-5, reads KAGVTQTPRYLIKTRGQQVTLSCSPISGHRSVSWYQQTPGQGLQFLFEYFSETQRNKGNFPGRFSGRQFSNSRSEMNVSTLELGDSALYLCASGPAAQETQYFGPGTRLLVL.

A few counts support this clone. The junction departs from germline at one end; a sequencing error may be responsible. V gene TRBV7-7 combines with J gene TRBJ2-1; perhaps TRBD1 as D (5 bases). Looked up from germline, CDR1 is SSHAT and CDR2 is FNYEAQ (reference sequence). This CDR3 spans 12 amino acids. Here the CDR3 reads CASSSRDGEQFF. The CDR3 nucleotides are TGTGCTAGCAGCAGCAGGGATGGGGAGCAGTTCTTC. Full variable domain (outside the CDR3, taken from reference TRBV7-7 and TRBJ2-1): GAGVSQSPRYKVTKRGQDVTLRCDPISSHATLYWYQQALGQGPEFLTYFNYEAQPDKSGLPSDRFSAERPEGSISTLTIQRTEQRDSAMYRCASSSRDGEQFFGPGTRLTVL.

In DNA form, the CDR3 reads TGTGCCTGGAGTGTAATCCCCTTCACAGATACGCAGTATTTT. It is translated as CAWSVIPFTDTQYF. The V gene is TRBV30, the J gene TRBJ2-3; the D is unclear. Trimming shortened V by 0 bases and J by 2 bases, and 9 bases separated the two germline ends. This CDR3 is 14 amino acids long. Germline CDR1 reads GTSNPN; CDR2 reads SVGIG (reference sequence).

In this sample, this clone turned up a few times. This chain connects TRBV9 to TRBJ1-2, with 7 bases matching TRBD1. CDR3 length: 13 amino acids. Looked up from germline, CDR1 is SGDLS and CDR2 is YYNGEE. The trim removed 4 bases at V and 5 bases at J, leaving 5 bases unmatched. DNA for the CDR3: TGTGCCAGCAGCTCGGGACAGCTATATGGCTACACCTTC. Its translation: CASSSGQLYGYTF. The full variable domain, its missing parts supplied by reference TRBV9 and TRBJ1-2, is DSGVTQTPKHLITATGQRVTLRCSPRSGDLSVYWYQQSLDQGLQFLIQYYNGEERAKGNILERFSAQQFPDLHSELNLSSLELGDSALYFCASSSGQLYGYTFGSGTRLTVV.

J is TRBJ1-6 and V is TRBV7-2, with 7 bases matching TRBD1. The germline CDR1 and CDR2 sequences are SGHTA and FQGNSA. V was pared by 4 bases and J by 7 bases, with 4 bases of the junction left unmatched. The CDR3 runs 14 residues. CDR3 residues: CASSWGQPNSPLHF. The CDR3 DNA follows: TGTGCCAGCAGCTGGGGACAGCCCAATTCACCCCTCCACTTT.

This chain joins TRBV7-2 and TRBJ1-6; D is ambiguous. V was cut by 8 bases and J by 10 bases, with 15 bases left in between. The V gene's germline CDR1 is SGHTA and CDR2 FQGNSA. The length of the CDR3 is 13 residues. In DNA form, the CDR3 reads TGTGCCAGCGGCAACGGTGGCGGGTCACCCCTCCACTTT. As protein: CASGNGGGSPLHF. Drawing the rest from reference TRBV7-2 and TRBJ1-6, the complete variable domain is GAGVSQSPSNKVTEKGKDVELRCDPISGHTALYWYRQSLGQGLEFLIYFQGNSAPDKSGLPSDRFSAERTGGSVSTLTIQRTQQEDSAVYLCASGNGGGSPLHFGNGTRLTVT.

The chain recombines TRBV3-1 (or the pseudogene TRBV3-2) with TRBJ2-1, with 7 nucleotides matching TRBD1. Germline V gene sequence: CDR1 LGHDT, CDR2 YNNKEL (reference sequence). J lost 1 base, V lost 6 bases, and 3 bases had no gene match. The CDR3 runs to 14 residues. CDR3 bases: TGTGCCAGCAGAAACAGGGGTTCCTACAATGAGCAGTTCTTC. Translation gives CASRNRGSYNEQFF.

The chain employs TRBV7-2 and TRBJ1-5, with a tentative D call TRBD1 (6 bases). CDR1 and CDR2 (germline): SGHTA, FQGNSA. V lost 6 bases to trimming and J lost 2 bases, with 11 bases between them. The CDR3 is 14 amino acids. The CDR3 nucleotides are TGTGCCAGCAGATCACAGGGAGGCAATCAGCCCCAGCATTTT. It yields the protein CASRSQGGNQPQHF.

The chain carries TRBV7-2 and TRBJ1-1; 8 positions match TRBD1. In germline, CDR1 is SGHTA, CDR2 FQGNSA. The CDR3 length is 16 residues. The ends lost 0 bases at V and 5 bases at J; junction bases unmatched: 8. The CDR3 DNA reads TGTGCCAGCAGCTTAGCACCTCAGGGGGCCGGAACTGAAGCTTTCTTT. Translating gives CASSLAPQGAGTEAFF.

This chain links TRBV3-1 (or the pseudogene TRBV3-2) with TRBJ1-5; weak D call: TRBD1 (5 bases). Germline V gene sequence: CDR1 LGHDT, CDR2 YNNKEL (reference sequence). The ends were cut back, 1 base at V and 6 bases at J, with 7 bases in the middle. This CDR3 is built from 13 residues. The CDR3 reads CASSQGQGQPQHF. The CDR3 DNA sequence: TGTGCCAGCAGCCAAGGGCAGGGTCAGCCCCAGCATTTT.

The chain has TRBV3-1 (or the pseudogene TRBV3-2) and TRBJ2-1; TRBD2 matches at 7 bases. This CDR3 is built from 15 residues. The junction had 3 bases not matched to a gene; V was cut back by 1 base and J by 3 bases. Germline CDR1 reads LGHDT; CDR2 reads YNNKEL (reference sequence). The CDR3 loop reads CASSQAGEGYNEQFF. As DNA, the CDR3 is TGTGCCAGCAGCCAAGCGGGGGAGGGCTACAATGAGCAGTTCTTC.

The chain combines TRBV18 with TRBJ2-7; maybe TRBD1 (5 bases). V was clipped by 1 base and J by 0 bases, with 10 bases between them. The CDR3 is made up of 15 amino acids. Germline V gene data show CDR1 as KGHSH and CDR2 as LQKENI. Here the CDR3 reads CASSPRTGHSYEQYF. The CDR3 DNA reads TGTGCCAGCTCACCACGGACCGGACACTCCTACGAGCAGTACTTC.